This T cell receptor beta chain was profiled in a study of blood T cell repertoires in COVID-19 (dated by TCRdb to the early 2020s). Regarding the study in general: Samples covering the acute and convalescent phases of COVID-19 were provided by collaborators in the United States, Italy and Spain. Samples came from the ongoing ImmuneRACE study (first 160 participants) plus 1,254 subjects from 6 global collaborators. HLA class I and class II types, where available, came from metadata supplied by the sample provider rather than from assay-based typing. The material from the prospective study consisted of cDNA or gDNA derived from T cells, B-cell-depleted T cells, or PBMCs. Nearly every sample came with metadata listing a de-identified subject ID, COVID-19 status, age in years and sex. Deeply sampled blood TCRbeta repertoires from subjects exposed to, actively infected with, or recovered from COVID-19 were included in the dataset. The repertoires were made available in a free public database intended to serve as a resource for research on the immune response to SARS-CoV-2.

Compared with germline, V lacks 5 bases and J lacks 5 bases; bases without a gene match: 12. Measured from the cysteine to the phenylalanine, the CDR3 is 16 residues long. Only the CDR3 DNA stays, 48 bases, in frame from base 1. Reading the germline V gene gives CDR1 MDHEN and CDR2 SYDVKM. Enrolling through a virtual design, the prospective study's participants ranged in age from about 18 to 89 years and lived across 24 United States geographic areas. In the prospective study, cohorts were assigned on the basis of participant-reported clinical history obtained from a screening survey and a study questionnaire. Mobile phlebotomists in the prospective study collected whole blood, serum and a nasopharyngeal or oropharyngeal swab from every participant. Over a 2-month period, participants in the prospective study had the option of providing additional blood draws and questionnaires. Blood samples from the prospective study were shipped frozen or at room temperature prior to DNA extraction.

About this clone itself: This clone's antigen is unknown. No base-level quality is on record; no much larger clone is a single base apart.

General findings and caveats noted by the study authors: Clinical and demographic metadata were provided uncurated, with the amount varying by source and participant.

The immunoSEQ Assay, a bias-controlled multiplex PCR, was used to amplify TCRbeta CDR3 regions from genomic DNA. In the paper's pipeline: Nucleated cell counts per sample were estimated from amplification of reference gene primers within the assay. To quantify the absolute abundance of each unique TCRbeta CDR3 rearrangement, sequence reads were collapsed and filtered. Productive Simpson clonality was computed per sample as the square root of Simpson's diversity index over productive rearrangements. Drawn from immuneACCESS, this table holds only the in-frame rearrangements with V and J called that TCRdb kept. Clones are partly lost; checked studies trace under half to an unresolved V gene and leave the rest unexplained. The V and J calls and the clone size are those of that table, but D and trimming were determined from the DNA. The sample includes some 300,000 clones, with nearly 90% observed a single time. Of the sample, 4% to 5.5% is held by the ten largest clones.

Sequenced: PBMCs or T cells enriched from blood (not recorded which). Recombination connected TRBV28 to TRBJ1-1; 9 middle bases align to TRBD1. The receptor was isolated from a woman between 18 and 29 years old with acute COVID-19. The DNA sequence is TGTGCCAGCAGTGCCCCTTCCGGGACAGGGAGGACTGAAGCTTTCTTT. Translated, this gives CASSAPSGTGRTEAFF. Extended through the reference TRBV28 and TRBJ1-1 proteins, this CDR3 yields the full variable domain: DVKVTQSSRYLVKRTGEKVFLECVQDMDHENMFWYRQDPGLGLRLIYFSYDVKMKEKGDIPEGYSVSREKKERFSLILESASTNQTSMYLCASSAPSGTGRTEAFFGQGTRLTVV.